The clone carrying this T cell receptor (beta chain) has more than one count but fewer than ten. The entry originates in a study of CD8 T cells in Susac syndrome. Background on the study: Among the Susac syndrome patients sequenced, about 6 had active disease and about eight were in remission. Patients with Susac syndrome had blood drawn and were at that point therapy-naive, on corticosteroids, or on intravenous immunoglobulin alone.

Between the trimmed V and J ends, which lost 1 base and 5 bases, there was a span of 11 bases. This CDR3 is 14 amino acids long. Germline-derived CDR1 and CDR2 are SGHDN and FVKESK. Random hexamers were used to reverse transcribe an amount of roughly 0.45 to 1 ug RNA. TCRdb processed the immunoSEQ multiplex PCR reads anew with MiXCR; each CDR3 protein has one entry. The sample includes under 200,000 distinct CDR3 sequences, 94% of them seen just once. The sequence was collected from a human donor with Susac syndrome. This sequence joins TRBV14 and TRBJ2-5; no definite D call. Material for sequencing was CD4+ T cells from PBMCs. The CDR3 coding sequence is TGTGCCAGCAGCCAAGGAGTGAAGAGCGAGACCCAGTACTTC. Translation gives CASSQGVKSETQYF.